This T cell receptor (beta chain) was documented in a study of blood T cell repertoires in COVID-19. Germline CDR1 reads SGDLS; CDR2 reads YYNGEE. Trimming removed 3 bases at V and 7 bases at J, with 13 bases between. This CDR3 has 14 amino acids. The method was immunoSEQ multiplex PCR; TCRdb's version includes in-frame clones alone and lacks a portion of them. The data contain about 160,000 clones, 80% of them singletons. Symptom resolution, clearance, or two negative PCRs marked the recovered donors of Cohort 3. The sequenced sample was PBMCs or T cells enriched from blood (not recorded which). This sequence was found in a woman aged 55-70 years who had recovered from COVID-19. The genes are TRBV9 and TRBJ1-4; D unclear. Here the CDR3 DNA reads TGTGCCAGCAGCGCCTCCGGGAATGGTGAAAAACTGTTTTTT. Its translation: CASSASGNGEKLFF.